The sequence of this T cell receptor (beta chain) was determined in a study of glioma-infiltrating T cells (dated by TCRdb to the mid-2010s). Turning to the overall study: TCR alpha- and beta-chain repertoires were sequenced from glioma tissue, non-neoplastic brain tissue and matched peripheral blood mononuclear cells. To gauge divergence between tissue and blood T-cell populations, every tissue-infiltrating repertoire was compared against the peripheral blood repertoire from the same patient. Three low-grade glioma patients, fewer than 10 primary glioblastoma patients and three non-glioma patients contributing non-neoplastic brain tissue were included in the paired cohort. Study-wide conclusions, independent of this receptor: In non-neoplastic patients, VJ-independent divergence between tissue and blood fell below expectation, whereas in all gliomas, and especially in low-grade gliomas, the divergence rose above expectation. Group comparisons were based on small numbers of patients: three non-neoplastic, three low-grade glioma and roughly eight glioblastoma patients. Very few CDR3 sequences were shared between tissue and blood, attributed to high CDR3 diversity and limited sampling.

The iRepertoire nested amplicon-rescue multiplex PCR (arm-PCR) platform was used to amplify TCR alpha and beta CDR3 regions from RNA. The input for one-step reverse transcription and amplification was 100-400 ng of either tissue mRNA or PBMC total RNA. Following bead purification, Illumina adapters were added through a secondary multiplex PCR, and the libraries were then gel-purified between 200 and 400 bp. Demultiplexing relied on internal 6-nucleotide barcodes carried by the libraries. Libraries were sequenced on an Illumina MiSeq with 2x220 or 2x250 nucleotide paired-end reads. The study's own analysis went as follows. Paired reads were merged using FLASH 1.2.11 and aligned with BWA-MEM to the GRCh37 human genome, and TRA and TRB reads were then extracted. An IMGT-derived reference of cassette sequences and CDR3 motifs, with pseudogenes included, was used for V and J assignment. Three-frame translation of reads was performed, and productive CDR3s were defined as those with a C...FGXG motif and no stop codons. A clonotype was defined as a unique combination of a V-J cassette pair and a CDR3 amino acid sequence. Hamming distance filtering was applied to reads, with thresholds set by the sequence error rate of each sample in mapped regions. Through fastp at Q25 and MiXCR, TCRdb rebuilt clones from the public reads, retaining in-frame beta chains. Duplicate CDR3 protein sequences are folded into a single record with the most common DNA and genes. Here the V and J calls rest on TCRdb's processing, not on the authors' analysis. The sample table contains around 93,000 distinct CDR3 sequences; only one count was recorded for roughly 37% of them. Of the sample, around two fifths is held by the ten largest clones.

In its sample, this clonotype was seen many times. There is no known antigen for this receptor. The sample holds no much larger clone one base away, and base qualities are not on file. Trimming takes 3 bases from V and 7 bases from J, and the germline ends sit 10 bases apart. CDR1 and CDR2 (SGHDN, FVKESK) derive from the germline V gene. From the cysteine up to the phenylalanine, the CDR3 has a length of 13 residues. The CDR3 DNA has 39 bases and is translated from base 1. The chain uses TRBV14 and TRBJ2-1; TRBD2 is perhaps the D gene, given 6 matching bases. Input material: glioma tissue, nonneoplastic brain tissue, or PBMCs (not recorded which). The sequence was obtained from a human donor with low-grade glioma or glioblastoma, undergoing nonglioma brain surgery, or in good health (not recorded which). The nucleotides are TGTGCCAGCAGCCAGGGACTCACGAATGAGCAGTTCTTC. Translated, it gives CASSQGLTNEQFF. Reference TRBV14 and TRBJ2-1 proteins supply the regions before and after the CDR3; the full variable domain is: EAGVTQFPSHSVIEKGQTVTLRCDPISGHDNLYWYRRVMGKEIKFLLHFVKESKQDESGMPNNRFLAERTGGTYSTLKVQPAELEDSGVYFCASSQGLTNEQFFGPGTRLTVL.